A selection of T cell receptor beta chains follows, all from one sample in a study of shared clonotypes between healthy human individuals. The table came from immunoSEQ multiplex PCR; TCRdb's copy has only in-frame clones and leaves some out. The repertoire holds about 1.1 million clones, with around 77% as singletons. Sequencing was done on a sample of memory CD4+ T cells from PBMCs. The receptor set was obtained from a young man in good health. Some clones in this sample may be carry-over from other donors' samples. CDR3s include the opening cysteine and the closing phenylalanine or tryptophan. A D gene is named only where the DNA matches it firmly.

>TRBJ1-2|-|TRBV11-2
CASSLVRDRGYTF
>TRBJ2-1|TRBD2|TRBV11-1
CASSPYGASGYNEQFF
>TRBJ2-7|TRBD1|TRBV7-9
CASSPNTGQGKGYEQYF
>TRBJ1-2|-|TRBV2
CASSWDRANYGYTF
>TRBJ2-7|TRBD2|TRBV27
CASRPSGNLWYEQYF
>TRBJ2-1|-|TRBV18
CASSPPSTNEQFF
>TRBJ2-2|-|TRBV29-1
CSVEDVLSTGELFF
>TRBJ1-1|-|TRBV28
CASERNTEAFF
>TRBJ1-2|-|TRBV30
CALRRRYGYRVDYGYTF
>TRBJ1-2|-|TRBV5-1
CASSWGGSQNYGYTF
>TRBJ2-4|-|TRBV9
CASSSRANIQYF
>TRBJ2-7|-|TRBV5-6
CASSRMSYEQYF
>TRBJ1-4|-|TRBV7-9
CASSLRGATNEKLFF
>TRBJ2-7|TRBD2|TRBV6-5
CASSLAGGLSYEQYF
>TRBJ2-2|-|TRBV11-2
CASSLRWDPGELFF
>TRBJ2-2|-|TRBV6-4
CASSGGVPGELFF
>TRBJ2-7|-|TRBV5-8
CASSAQGLGYEQYF
>TRBJ1-3|-|TRBV5-8
CASSFLGSGNTIYF
>TRBJ2-6|TRBD1|TRBV29-1
CSVRGQGTSGANVLTF
>TRBJ2-7|-|TRBV5-1
CASSLGWGSYEQYF
>TRBJ1-2|-|TRBV7-3
CASSLTGGARYGYTF
>TRBJ2-7|-|TRBV5-4
CASSRQGASGNYEQYF
>TRBJ1-4|-|TRBV5-5
CASSLRGDGGEKLFF